These 31 T cell receptor beta chains were all obtained from the same sample, sequenced in a study of identical twins. From the 5' RACE reads, TCRdb called clonotypes with MiXCR, one entry per CDR3 protein. The sample has 600,000 to 700,000 distinct CDR3 sequences, less than 25% seen once. These data were likewise used in another study, on T cells expressing NK-cell markers.

Sequencing was carried out using PBMCs. All receptors derive from a woman aged 18-30 years in good health.

This chain links TRBV29-1 with TRBJ2-5; D is possibly TRBD1 (5 bases). The CDR3 totals 12 residues. CDR1 SQVTM and CDR2 ANQGSEA come from the germline V gene. V was cut by 4 bases and J by 2 bases, with 8 bases left in between. CDR3 amino acids: CSVVHRQETQYF. DNA of the CDR3: TGCAGCGTTGTTCACAGGCAAGAGACCCAGTACTTC.

The chain is built from TRBV4-3 and TRBJ2-6; D is uncertain. V dropped 0 bases and J dropped 0 bases, with 9 bases sitting between them. Germline-derived CDR1 and CDR2 are LGHNA and YSLEER. The CDR3 covers 17 residues. The DNA for the CDR3 is TGCGCCAGCAGCCAAGAAAATTGGCCCTCTGGGGCCAACGTCCTGACTTTC. Its protein is CASSQENWPSGANVLTF.

CDR3 sequence: CASSSTGGAIQETQYF. CDR3 nucleotide sequence: TGTGCCAGCAGTTCGACAGGGGGCGCGATCCAAGAGACCCAGTACTTC. V gene TRBV12-3 or TRBV12-4 combines with J gene TRBJ2-5, with TRBD1 matching 10 bases. V was pared by 4 bases and J by 1 base, with 6 bases of the junction left unmatched. The CDR3 has 16 amino acids.

J is TRBJ2-1 and V is TRBV4-3, with D perhaps matching TRBD2 (6 bases). Trimming left V 0 bases short and J 0 bases short, with 12 bases between. CDR3 size: 17 residues. The V gene's germline CDR1 is LGHNA and CDR2 YSLEER. The DNA for the CDR3 is TGCGCCAGCAGCCAAGATCCGGCTAGCGTCTCCTACAATGAGCAGTTCTTC. Translating gives CASSQDPASVSYNEQFF.

The chain employs TRBV6-1 and TRBJ2-7, with D maybe TRBD2 (6 bases). Germline V gene lookup returns CDR1 MNHNS and CDR2 SASEGT. The CDR3 is 15 amino acids. V gave up 6 bases and J gave up 2 bases, with 17 bases separating them. In DNA, the CDR3 is TGTGCCAGCAGCCTGGCTAGCGTTTCCGCCTACGAGCAGTACTTC. The encoded protein is CASSLASVSAYEQYF.

The V and J genes are TRBV20-1 and TRBJ2-3; D possibly uses TRBD1 or TRBD2 (5 bases each). The germline V gene encodes CDR1 DFQATT and CDR2 SNEGSKA (reference sequence). The CDR3 covers 11 residues. V was trimmed by 7 bases and J by 6 bases, leaving 11 bases between them. The CDR3 is CSVQWGDTQYF. CDR3 bases: TGCAGTGTCCAATGGGGGGATACGCAGTATTTT.

The chain is built from TRBV12-3 or TRBV12-4 and TRBJ2-1; D uncertain. Trimming removed 1 base at V and 10 bases at J, with 14 bases between. The CDR3 sequence is 14 residues long. CDR3 in amino acids: CASSLEPLTGEQFF. The CDR3 DNA reads TGTGCCAGCAGTTTAGAGCCCCTGACGGGCGAGCAGTTCTTC.

This clonotype was seen a handful of times. The V gene is TRBV12-3 or TRBV12-4, the J gene TRBJ1-2, with D possibly TRBD1 on 5 matching bases. The CDR3 is made up of 12 amino acids. The germline V and J ends were trimmed by 7 bases and 7 bases, with 13 bases remaining between them. CDR3 amino acids: CASIRGVSGYTF. DNA for the CDR3: TGTGCCAGCATAAGGGGAGTGAGTGGCTACACCTTC.

V and J are TRBV20-1 and TRBJ2-1; tentatively, D is TRBD1 or TRBD2 (6 bases each). This CDR3 has 14 residues. CDR1 and CDR2 (germline): DFQATT, SNEGSKA (reference sequence). The ends were cut back, 7 bases at V and 5 bases at J, with 18 bases in the middle. The CDR3 DNA reads TGCAGTGGGACGGGGGCCTCCGTACACAATGAGCAGTTCTTC. It codes for CSGTGASVHNEQFF.

This clonotype was found a few times. The genes are TRBV6-5 and TRBJ2-7; D assignment may be TRBD1 or TRBD2 (6 bases each). The ends were cut back, 0 bases at V and 4 bases at J, with 19 bases in the middle. The CDR3 covers 17 residues. Germline lookup yields CDR1 MNHEY and CDR2 SVGAGI. CDR3 residues: CASSYSTSRGADYEQYF. DNA for the CDR3: TGTGCCAGCAGTTACTCGACATCGAGGGGGGCCGATTACGAGCAGTACTTC.

The V gene is TRBV15, the J gene TRBJ2-7; 12 positions match TRBD2. Per germline, CDR1 LNHNV and CDR2 YYDKDF (reference sequence). J was trimmed by 2 bases and V by 1 base; bases with no gene match: 0. There are 15 residues in the CDR3. This chain's CDR3 is CATSRGTSGAYEQYF. The CDR3 bases are TGTGCCACCAGCAGAGGGACTAGCGGGGCCTACGAGCAGTACTTC.

This clonotype was recorded many times. This chain connects TRBV12-3 or TRBV12-4 to TRBJ1-5; D remains unclear. CDR3 size: 15 residues. The germline V and J ends were trimmed by 6 bases and 7 bases, with 19 bases remaining between them. The CDR3 nucleotides read TGTGCCAGCAGCCATGGACTGGTAGGCGGCCAGCCCCAGCATTTT. Translation: CASSHGLVGGQPQHF.

This clonotype was observed many times. The rearrangement links TRBV12-3 or TRBV12-4 to TRBJ1-6; TRBD1 is a possible D gene (5 bases). V shed 3 bases and J shed 4 bases, with 10 bases lying between them. This CDR3 has 15 residues. The CDR3 protein is CASSLVKGYNSPLHF. CDR3 DNA sequence: TGTGCCAGCAGTTTGGTCAAGGGGTATAATTCACCCCTCCACTTT.

This clonotype was observed a few times. The chain recombines TRBV20-1 with TRBJ1-3, with D uncertain. The CDR3 covers 15 residues. Trimming pared 3 bases from V and 0 bases from J, leaving 12 bases between. Germline values: CDR1 DFQATT, CDR2 SNEGSKA (reference sequence). The CDR3 nucleotides are TGCAGTGCTAGCCTGATAGGGAACTCTGGAAACACCATATATTTT. It yields the protein CSASLIGNSGNTIYF.

The chain couples TRBV3-1 to TRBJ1-1, with D uncertain. Trimming pared 4 bases from V and 8 bases from J, leaving 11 bases between. The CDR3 is made up of 12 amino acids. Germline CDR1 is LGHDT and CDR2 is YNNKEL (reference sequence). For the CDR3, the DNA is TGTGCCAGCAGCCCTCTCGGCAGGGAAGCTTTCTTT. It specifies CASSPLGREAFF.

This clonotype has a count of ten or more. The chain has TRBV5-1 and TRBJ1-5, with 7 bases aligning to TRBD1. The CDR3 totals 15 residues. Germline V CDR1 and CDR2: SGHRS, YFSETQ. With V trimmed by 4 bases and J by 7 bases, 11 bases remained unmatched. CDR3 sequence: CASSMQGGMHQPQHF. CDR3 DNA sequence: TGCGCCAGCAGCATGCAGGGGGGGATGCACCAGCCCCAGCATTTT.

This chain joins TRBV10-3 and TRBJ2-1, with 11 bases identical to TRBD2. This CDR3 has 15 amino acids. Germline trimming cut 11 bases from V and 0 bases from J; bases unmatched to any gene: 6. Looked up from germline, CDR1 is ENHRY and CDR2 is SYGVKD. Here the CDR3 DNA reads TGTGCCCCCGGGACTAGCGGTAGCTCCTACAATGAGCAGTTCTTC. As protein: CAPGTSGSSYNEQFF.

The chain joins TRBV9 to TRBJ1-1; tentative D call: TRBD1 (6 bases). V shed 3 bases and J shed 2 bases, with 11 bases lying between them. This CDR3 region has 14 residues. Germline V CDR1 and CDR2: SGDLS, YYNGEE. The CDR3 sequence is CASSGTGINTEAFF. For the CDR3, the DNA is TGTGCCAGCAGCGGAACAGGGATTAACACTGAAGCTTTCTTT.

This clonotype was observed a few times. This chain uses TRBV5-4 with TRBJ2-3; TRBD1 matches at 8 bases. Germline loops: CDR1 SGHNT, CDR2 YYREEE (reference sequence). The trim removed 5 bases at V and 3 bases at J, leaving 8 bases unmatched. This CDR3 has 15 residues. CDR3 residues: CASSLGQGWTDTQYF. The DNA for the CDR3 is TGTGCCAGCAGTCTCGGACAGGGTTGGACAGATACGCAGTATTTT.

V is TRBV5-1 and J is TRBJ2-5, with 7 bases that match TRBD2. The CDR3 consists of 16 residues. J lost 5 bases, V lost 0 bases, and 10 bases had no gene match. Germline V gene sequence: CDR1 SGHRS, CDR2 YFSETQ. As DNA, the CDR3 is TGCGCCAGCAGCTTGGCCGTTGGACTCGGGGGGGAGACCCAGTACTTC. Its translation is CASSLAVGLGGETQYF.

The rearrangement joins TRBV4-3 to TRBJ2-5; TRBD2 matches 13 bases. V was pared by 4 bases and J by 6 bases, with 8 bases of the junction left unmatched. This CDR3 is built from 16 residues. CDR1 is LGHNA and CDR2 is YSLEER in the germline V gene. The CDR3 DNA follows: TGCGCCAGCAGCCCAGGACTAGCGGGAGTCTTAAAGACCCAGTACTTC. This encodes CASSPGLAGVLKTQYF.

This clonotype was counted between two and nine times. The chain carries TRBV20-1 and TRBJ1-1, with 7 bases fitting TRBD1. CDR3 size: 20 residues. Germline V gene lookup returns CDR1 DFQATT and CDR2 SNEGSKA (reference sequence). With 6 bases clipped from V and 1 base from J, the junction kept 26 bases outside the gene matches. CDR3 loop: CSAILRQGGRASQANTEAFF. The CDR3 bases are TGCAGTGCCATTTTGAGACAGGGAGGAAGGGCCTCACAAGCGAACACTGAAGCTTTCTTT.

This clonotype was counted a few times. The chain links TRBV20-1 to TRBJ2-7; TRBD2 agrees at 11 bases. In germline, CDR1 is DFQATT, CDR2 SNEGSKA (reference sequence). CDR3 length: 15 amino acids. V dropped 4 bases and J dropped 2; count of bases not matched to a gene: 7. This chain's CDR3 is CSATGLAGGAYEQYF. CDR3 in DNA: TGCAGTGCTACGGGTCTAGCGGGGGGTGCCTACGAGCAGTACTTC.

This clonotype was detected ten times or more. The chain carries TRBV29-1 and TRBJ2-1, with 7 bases identical to TRBD2. The ends lost 6 bases at V and 3 bases at J; junction bases unmatched: 8. The length of the CDR3 is 14 residues. Looked up from germline, CDR1 is SQVTM and CDR2 is ANQGSEA. CDR3: CSVSNTGGYNEQFF. The DNA of the CDR3 is TGCAGCGTCTCCAACACGGGAGGCTACAATGAGCAGTTCTTC.

This chain uses TRBV7-6 with TRBJ1-1; no firm D call. CDR1 SGHVS and CDR2 FNYEAQ come from the germline V gene. Trimming removed 4 bases from V and 3 bases from J, with 9 bases in between. The CDR3 runs 13 residues. CDR3 in DNA: TGTGCCAGCAGCTCGCAGGCTTACACTGAAGCTTTCTTT. Translated, it gives CASSSQAYTEAFF.

The sample holds a few counts of this clonotype. The chain is built from TRBV20-1 and TRBJ2-5, with TRBD2 matching 12 bases. CDR3 length equals 13 residues. Trimming cost V 3 bases and J 5 bases; bases outside gene matches: 1. The germline V gene has CDR1 DFQATT and CDR2 SNEGSKA (reference sequence). DNA for the CDR3: TGCAGTGCTAGTACTAGCGGGGGGGAGACCCAGTACTTC. It translates to CSASTSGGETQYF.

This clonotype was seen more than once but under ten times. The chain has TRBV7-6 and TRBJ2-1; tentative D call: TRBD2 (6 bases). This CDR3 contains 20 residues. V lost 4 bases to trimming and J lost 0 bases, with 25 bases between them. CDR1 is SGHVS, CDR2 FNYEAQ, per germline. The CDR3 DNA is TGTGCCAGCAGCTACATGGTACCCCTCGGGACTCGTGACTCCTACAATGAGCAGTTCTTC. This gives the protein CASSYMVPLGTRDSYNEQFF.

This chain joins TRBV27 and TRBJ2-5; maybe TRBD2 (5 bases). This CDR3 is 15 amino acids long. V lost 5 bases, J lost 5 bases, and 18 bases lay in between. Germline V gene lookup returns CDR1 MNHEY and CDR2 SMNVEV (reference sequence). CDR3 amino acids: CASSKRVTPHETQYF. CDR3 nucleotide sequence: TGTGCCAGCAGTAAGAGGGTGACTCCTCACGAGACCCAGTACTTC.

A few counts support this clonotype. J is TRBJ2-3 and V is TRBV7-3; 9 nucleotides match TRBD1. V shed 5 bases, J shed 7 bases, and the junction held 13 bases outside the gene matches. Germline CDR1 reads SGHTA; CDR2 reads FQGTGA. The CDR3 runs to 16 residues. CDR3 sequence: CASSPRTGVGENTQYF. CDR3 in DNA: TGTGCCAGCAGCCCAAGGACAGGGGTAGGGGAGAATACGCAGTATTTT.

In this sample, this clonotype turned up a few times. The chain employs TRBV29-1 and TRBJ2-7; 8 nucleotides match TRBD1. Germline-derived CDR1 and CDR2 are SQVTM and ANQGSEA. V shed 3 bases, J shed 2 bases, and the junction held 12 bases outside the gene matches. CDR3 length: 16 amino acids. Written as DNA, the CDR3 is TGCAGCGTTGAGCCCGACGGGGCAGGGGGCGCCTACGAGCAGTACTTC. Translating it yields CSVEPDGAGGAYEQYF.

This clonotype was observed many times. The chain couples TRBV5-5 to TRBJ2-3; possible D gene TRBD1, 6 bases. The V end lost 4 bases, the J end lost 2 bases, and 14 bases lay between the germline ends. Germline loops: CDR1 SGHKS, CDR2 YYEKEE (reference sequence). The length of the CDR3 is 15 residues. The CDR3 spells CASSTAGQLTDTQYF. DNA of the CDR3: TGTGCCAGCAGCACGGCTGGACAGCTCACAGATACGCAGTATTTT.